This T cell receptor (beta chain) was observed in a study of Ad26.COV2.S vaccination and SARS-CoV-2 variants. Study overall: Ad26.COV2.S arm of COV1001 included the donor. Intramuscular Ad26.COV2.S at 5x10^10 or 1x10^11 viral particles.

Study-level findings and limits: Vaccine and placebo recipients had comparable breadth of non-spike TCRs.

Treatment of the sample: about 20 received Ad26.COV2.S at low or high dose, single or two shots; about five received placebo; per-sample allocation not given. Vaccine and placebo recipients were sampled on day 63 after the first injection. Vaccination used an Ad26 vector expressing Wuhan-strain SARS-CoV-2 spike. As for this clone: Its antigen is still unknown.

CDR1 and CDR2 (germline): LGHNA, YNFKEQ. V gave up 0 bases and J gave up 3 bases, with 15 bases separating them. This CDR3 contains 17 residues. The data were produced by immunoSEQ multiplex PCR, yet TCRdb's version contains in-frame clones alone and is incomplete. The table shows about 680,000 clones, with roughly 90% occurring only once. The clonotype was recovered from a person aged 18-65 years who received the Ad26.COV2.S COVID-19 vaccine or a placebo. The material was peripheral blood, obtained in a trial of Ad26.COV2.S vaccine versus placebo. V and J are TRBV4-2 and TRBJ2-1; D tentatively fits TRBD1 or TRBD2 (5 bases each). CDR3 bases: TGTGCCAGCAGCCAAGATAACGCCGGGGCCAGCTACAATGAGCAGTTCTTC. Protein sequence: CASSQDNAGASYNEQFF.